This is a list of T cell receptor beta chains from one sample in a study of blood T cell repertoires in COVID-19. The data were produced by immunoSEQ multiplex PCR, yet TCRdb's version contains in-frame clones alone and is incomplete. The table has approximately 100,000 clones, 70% to 85% seen once. The sequenced material came from peripheral blood. These receptors were taken from a woman aged 80 or older with active or convalescent COVID-19. The CDR3 runs from the conserved cysteine through the conserved F or W. The order of the fields is J gene, D gene, CDR3 length, V gene, clone size, CDR3 DNA, CDR3 protein. D genes are given only for firm matches. Size is omitted from some rows. Given values are once, few, many or a class for expanded clones.

j_call: TRBJ2-7
d_call: .
cdr3_length: 14
v_call: TRBV6-2/TRBV6-3
clone_size: .
cdr3_nt: TGTGCCAGCAGTTACTCGAAACAGGGCTACGAGCAGTACTTC
cdr3_aa: CASSYSKQGYEQYF

j_call: TRBJ1-5
d_call: .
cdr3_length: 15
v_call: TRBV6-6
clone_size: .
cdr3_nt: TGTGCCAGCACGCATTCAGGGGAACTCAATCAGCCCCAGCATTTT
cdr3_aa: CASTHSGELNQPQHF

j_call: TRBJ2-2
d_call: .
cdr3_length: 17
v_call: TRBV4-3
clone_size: once
cdr3_nt: TGCGCCAGCAGCCAAGTATTTAAGACAGGAGGCACCGGGGAGCTGTTTTTT
cdr3_aa: CASSQVFKTGGTGELFF

j_call: TRBJ1-5
d_call: .
cdr3_length: 16
v_call: TRBV18
clone_size: .
cdr3_nt: TGTGCCAGCTCGCCCGAAGAACAGTGGAGCAATCAGCCCCAGCATTTT
cdr3_aa: CASSPEEQWSNQPQHF

j_call: TRBJ1-1
d_call: .
cdr3_length: 13
v_call: TRBV19
clone_size: .
cdr3_nt: TGTGCCAGTAGTGCGCAACGGAACACTGAAGCTTTCTTT
cdr3_aa: CASSAQRNTEAFF

j_call: TRBJ1-2
d_call: TRBD1
cdr3_length: 13
v_call: TRBV9
clone_size: .
cdr3_nt: TGTGCCAGCAGCGAGGGGACAGGCTATGGCTACACCTTC
cdr3_aa: CASSEGTGYGYTF

j_call: TRBJ2-7
d_call: TRBD2
cdr3_length: 14
v_call: TRBV29-1
clone_size: .
cdr3_nt: TGCAGCGCCGGGACTAGCGGGGGGCTATACGGGCAGTACTTC
cdr3_aa: CSAGTSGGLYGQYF

j_call: TRBJ2-7
d_call: .
cdr3_length: 15
v_call: TRBV19
clone_size: once
cdr3_nt: TGTGCCAGTAGTATAGACTTACTTACGATCTACGAGCAGTACTTC
cdr3_aa: CASSIDLLTIYEQYF

j_call: TRBJ1-1
d_call: .
cdr3_length: 15
v_call: TRBV19
clone_size: .
cdr3_nt: TGTGCCAGTAGATCATTACAACAGGGCCCCACTGAAGCTTTCTTT
cdr3_aa: CASRSLQQGPTEAFF

j_call: TRBJ1-2
d_call: TRBD1
cdr3_length: 17
v_call: TRBV24-1
clone_size: .
cdr3_nt: TGTGCCACCAGTGACTCTGTAAGTGGACAGGGAAGATATGGCTACACCTTC
cdr3_aa: CATSDSVSGQGRYGYTF

j_call: TRBJ2-5
d_call: .
cdr3_length: 16
v_call: TRBV7-7
clone_size: .
cdr3_nt: TGTGCTAGCAGCTTAGCGCCGTGGGAGAGAGAAGAGACCCAGTACTTC
cdr3_aa: CASSLAPWEREETQYF

j_call: TRBJ1-4
d_call: .
cdr3_length: 14
v_call: TRBV5-6
clone_size: .
cdr3_nt: TGTGCCAGCAGCTTGGGCGGGGCAGATGAAAAACTGTTTTTT
cdr3_aa: CASSLGGADEKLFF

j_call: TRBJ1-4
d_call: TRBD1
cdr3_length: 16
v_call: TRBV28
clone_size: .
cdr3_nt: TGTGCCAGCAGTCCCCCCTCCCAGGGGGGTCAGGAAAAACTGTTTTTT
cdr3_aa: CASSPPSQGGQEKLFF

j_call: TRBJ1-6
d_call: .
cdr3_length: 14
v_call: TRBV6-6
clone_size: .
cdr3_nt: TGTGCCAGCAGTGACCGGGCCCGGGGTTCACCCCTCCACTTT
cdr3_aa: CASSDRARGSPLHF

j_call: TRBJ2-7
d_call: .
cdr3_length: 12
v_call: TRBV7-2
clone_size: .
cdr3_nt: TGTGCCAGCAGACTAGGGTCCTACGAGCAGTACTTC
cdr3_aa: CASRLGSYEQYF

j_call: TRBJ2-6
d_call: .
cdr3_length: 15
v_call: TRBV28
clone_size: .
cdr3_nt: TGTGCCAGCAGTCCAGGTGGCTCTGGGGCCAACGTCCTGACTTTC
cdr3_aa: CASSPGGSGANVLTF

j_call: TRBJ2-7
d_call: .
cdr3_length: 15
v_call: TRBV28
clone_size: .
cdr3_nt: TGTGCCAGCAGGACTCTCGACGGCCCCTCCTACGAGCAGTACTTC
cdr3_aa: CASRTLDGPSYEQYF

j_call: TRBJ1-2
d_call: TRBD1
cdr3_length: 15
v_call: TRBV9
clone_size: .
cdr3_nt: TGTGCCAGCAGCGCCGGGACAGGGCCTAACTATGGCTACACCTTC
cdr3_aa: CASSAGTGPNYGYTF

j_call: TRBJ1-4
d_call: .
cdr3_length: 17
v_call: TRBV2
clone_size: .
cdr3_nt: TGTGCCAGCAGTTATAGTTGGGAGGGAGCAACTAATGAAAAACTGTTTTTT
cdr3_aa: CASSYSWEGATNEKLFF

j_call: TRBJ2-1
d_call: .
cdr3_length: 16
v_call: TRBV28
clone_size: .
cdr3_nt: TGTGCCAGCAGTTTTGTGGGGCTAGGGGGCTACAATGAGCAGTTCTTC
cdr3_aa: CASSFVGLGGYNEQFF

j_call: TRBJ2-3
d_call: .
cdr3_length: 15
v_call: TRBV11-3
clone_size: .
cdr3_nt: TGTGCCAGCAGCTTAGACGGGGGTTCGACAGATACGCAGTATTTT
cdr3_aa: CASSLDGGSTDTQYF

j_call: TRBJ2-1
d_call: .
cdr3_length: 17
v_call: TRBV5-1
clone_size: .
cdr3_nt: TGCGCCAGCAGCTTGTTCTTATCAGGGCTGACGAACAATGAGCAGTTCTTC
cdr3_aa: CASSLFLSGLTNNEQFF

j_call: TRBJ1-2
d_call: TRBD1
cdr3_length: 16
v_call: TRBV6-6
clone_size: .
cdr3_nt: TGTGCCAGCAGTTACTCGATTCGACAGGGGGTAGGGGGCTACACCTTC
cdr3_aa: CASSYSIRQGVGGYTF

j_call: TRBJ2-2
d_call: TRBD1
cdr3_length: 15
v_call: TRBV2
clone_size: .
cdr3_nt: TGTGCCAGCAGAATGGGACAGTCGGACACCGGGGAGCTGTTTTTT
cdr3_aa: CASRMGQSDTGELFF

j_call: TRBJ1-1
d_call: .
cdr3_length: 14
v_call: TRBV19
clone_size: many
cdr3_nt: TGTGCCAGTAGTGGCCCAGGGCCTAACACTGAAGCTTTCTTT
cdr3_aa: CASSGPGPNTEAFF

j_call: TRBJ2-1
d_call: .
cdr3_length: 11
v_call: TRBV27
clone_size: .
cdr3_nt: TGTGCCAGCAGTTTACGGGGTGAGCAGTTCTTC
cdr3_aa: CASSLRGEQFF

j_call: TRBJ2-5
d_call: .
cdr3_length: 16
v_call: TRBV28
clone_size: once
cdr3_nt: TGTGCCAGCAGTTTATCGGGGTTAGGATTGGTAGAGACCCAGTACTTC
cdr3_aa: CASSLSGLGLVETQYF

j_call: TRBJ2-5
d_call: TRBD2
cdr3_length: 15
v_call: TRBV4-3
clone_size: .
cdr3_nt: TGCGCCAGCAGCCAATCGACTAGCGCCCAAGAGACCCAGTACTTC
cdr3_aa: CASSQSTSAQETQYF

j_call: TRBJ2-2
d_call: .
cdr3_length: 16
v_call: TRBV20-1
clone_size: .
cdr3_nt: TGCAGTGCTAGTCCCGCAGGGGCCAGGGACACCGGGGAGCTGTTTTTT
cdr3_aa: CSASPAGARDTGELFF

j_call: TRBJ2-5
d_call: .
cdr3_length: 14
v_call: TRBV5-1
clone_size: .
cdr3_nt: TGCGCCAGCAGCCAGGTCGGACCGGGGGAGACCCAGTACTTC
cdr3_aa: CASSQVGPGETQYF

j_call: TRBJ1-5
d_call: .
cdr3_length: 18
v_call: TRBV7-5
clone_size: .
cdr3_nt: TGTGCCAGAAGCCCGCCCAGGGACAGGCCCCTTAGCAATCAGCCCCAGCATTTT
cdr3_aa: CARSPPRDRPLSNQPQHF

j_call: TRBJ1-3
d_call: .
cdr3_length: 16
v_call: TRBV19
clone_size: many
cdr3_nt: TGTGCCAGTAGTATGGGCAGGGCAACAACTGGAAACACCATATATTTT
cdr3_aa: CASSMGRATTGNTIYF

j_call: TRBJ2-4
d_call: .
cdr3_length: 14
v_call: TRBV7-2
clone_size: .
cdr3_nt: TGTGCCAGCAGCTTAAGTGACACCGTGGGCATTCAGTACTTC
cdr3_aa: CASSLSDTVGIQYF

j_call: TRBJ2-5
d_call: .
cdr3_length: 14
v_call: TRBV28
clone_size: .
cdr3_nt: TGTGCCAGCAGTTTGGGGGGAGTGGAGGAGACCCAGTACTTC
cdr3_aa: CASSLGGVEETQYF

j_call: TRBJ2-5
d_call: .
cdr3_length: 15
v_call: TRBV29-1
clone_size: .
cdr3_nt: TGCAGCGTTGCCGGGGAACAGGGTTTCGGAGAGACCCAGTACTTC
cdr3_aa: CSVAGEQGFGETQYF

j_call: TRBJ1-1
d_call: .
cdr3_length: 13
v_call: TRBV28
clone_size: .
cdr3_nt: TGTGCCAGCAGTTTACTAAACGGAGAAGTGGCTTTCTTT
cdr3_aa: CASSLLNGEVAFF

j_call: TRBJ1-1
d_call: .
cdr3_length: 14
v_call: TRBV10-3
clone_size: .
cdr3_nt: TGTGCCATCAGTCACTTTCAGGGTAACACTGAAGCTTTCTTT
cdr3_aa: CAISHFQGNTEAFF

j_call: TRBJ2-1
d_call: .
cdr3_length: 15
v_call: TRBV28
clone_size: .
cdr3_nt: TGTGCCAGCCAGCGTAGGCCGGGACAATACAATGAGCAGTTCTTC
cdr3_aa: CASQRRPGQYNEQFF

j_call: TRBJ2-1
d_call: .
cdr3_length: 13
v_call: TRBV5-1
clone_size: .
cdr3_nt: TGCGCCAGCAGCTTGGGAGGAGGGTATGAGCAGTTCTTC
cdr3_aa: CASSLGGGYEQFF

j_call: TRBJ2-7
d_call: TRBD1
cdr3_length: 13
v_call: TRBV10-3
clone_size: .
cdr3_nt: TGTGCCATCGGGGGACAGGGGGGTTACGAGCAGTACTTC
cdr3_aa: CAIGGQGGYEQYF

j_call: TRBJ1-6
d_call: .
cdr3_length: 15
v_call: TRBV11-2
clone_size: .
cdr3_nt: TGTGCCAGCAGCCGCACCGGGTCCACTAATTCACCCCTCCACTTT
cdr3_aa: CASSRTGSTNSPLHF

j_call: TRBJ2-7
d_call: TRBD1
cdr3_length: 15
v_call: TRBV5-4
clone_size: .
cdr3_nt: TGTGCCAGCAAAAGGACAGGGGGTGTAGGGTACGAGCAGTACTTC
cdr3_aa: CASKRTGGVGYEQYF

j_call: TRBJ1-1
d_call: TRBD1
cdr3_length: 16
v_call: TRBV6-6
clone_size: few
cdr3_nt: TGTGCCAGCAGTTACACTCCCGGGACAGGGGATACTGAAGCTTTCTTT
cdr3_aa: CASSYTPGTGDTEAFF

j_call: TRBJ2-3
d_call: .
cdr3_length: 13
v_call: TRBV7-9
clone_size: .
cdr3_nt: TGTGCCAGCAGCTTAGGAGGCACAGATACGCAGTATTTT
cdr3_aa: CASSLGGTDTQYF

j_call: TRBJ1-1
d_call: TRBD1
cdr3_length: 15
v_call: TRBV4-3
clone_size: .
cdr3_nt: TGCGCCAGCAGCCCAGATGAGGGGGCGAGCACTGAAGCTTTCTTT
cdr3_aa: CASSPDEGASTEAFF

j_call: TRBJ1-2
d_call: .
cdr3_length: 16
v_call: TRBV7-3
clone_size: .
cdr3_nt: TGTGCCAGCAGCTTAACGGGGTTAGGGGGAGACTATGGCTACACCTTC
cdr3_aa: CASSLTGLGGDYGYTF

j_call: TRBJ1-5
d_call: .
cdr3_length: 15
v_call: TRBV28
clone_size: .
cdr3_nt: TGTGCCAGCAGTTTAGCTCTCGGGGGCAATCAGCCCCAGCATTTT
cdr3_aa: CASSLALGGNQPQHF

j_call: TRBJ1-1
d_call: .
cdr3_length: 14
v_call: TRBV19
clone_size: few
cdr3_nt: TGTGCCAGTAGTATATCGGGGTCGCTTTCTGAAGCTTTCTTT
cdr3_aa: CASSISGSLSEAFF

j_call: TRBJ2-1
d_call: TRBD2
cdr3_length: 17
v_call: TRBV7-8
clone_size: .
cdr3_nt: TGTGCCAGCAGCTCCCGGACTAGCGGGGGGGCCGTCAATGAGCAGTTCTTC
cdr3_aa: CASSSRTSGGAVNEQFF

j_call: TRBJ2-5
d_call: .
cdr3_length: 17
v_call: TRBV7-3
clone_size: .
cdr3_nt: TGTGCCAGCAGCTTACCGGCCACGAACCCGGAGGGAGAGACCCAGTACTTC
cdr3_aa: CASSLPATNPEGETQYF

j_call: TRBJ1-2
d_call: .
cdr3_length: 13
v_call: TRBV9
clone_size: .
cdr3_nt: TGTGCCAGCAGCGTAGATCAGGTTTATGGCTACACCTTC
cdr3_aa: CASSVDQVYGYTF

j_call: TRBJ2-5
d_call: TRBD1
cdr3_length: 18
v_call: TRBV28
clone_size: once
cdr3_nt: TGTGCCAGCAGTCCCGGGACAGGGAAACCACTTCGCCAAGAGACCCAGTACTTC
cdr3_aa: CASSPGTGKPLRQETQYF

j_call: TRBJ2-7
d_call: .
cdr3_length: 13
v_call: TRBV6-2/TRBV6-3
clone_size: .
cdr3_nt: TGTGCCAGCAGTTTTGCGGGAAGTTACGAGCAGTACTTC
cdr3_aa: CASSFAGSYEQYF

j_call: TRBJ2-7
d_call: .
cdr3_length: 13
v_call: TRBV15
clone_size: .
cdr3_nt: TGTGCCACCAGCAGATTTTCAGGCCTCGAGCAGTACTTC
cdr3_aa: CATSRFSGLEQYF

j_call: TRBJ1-5
d_call: TRBD1
cdr3_length: 18
v_call: TRBV19
clone_size: .
cdr3_nt: TGTGCCAGTAGCCAATTCCGGGACAGGGGGGCTTACAATCAGCCCCAGCATTTT
cdr3_aa: CASSQFRDRGAYNQPQHF

j_call: TRBJ1-3
d_call: TRBD1
cdr3_length: 16
v_call: TRBV5-5
clone_size: .
cdr3_nt: TGTGCCAGCAGCTCAGGGGGCATCATCTCTGGAAACACCATATATTTT
cdr3_aa: CASSSGGIISGNTIYF

j_call: TRBJ2-1
d_call: .
cdr3_length: 15
v_call: TRBV7-3
clone_size: .
cdr3_nt: TGTGCCAGCAGCCCTTCCATGACTCGCTACAATGAGCAGTTCTTC
cdr3_aa: CASSPSMTRYNEQFF

j_call: TRBJ1-3
d_call: .
cdr3_length: 15
v_call: TRBV2
clone_size: .
cdr3_nt: TGTGCCAGCAGCGTACAGGGTACTATAGGAAACACCATATATTTT
cdr3_aa: CASSVQGTIGNTIYF

j_call: TRBJ2-2
d_call: .
cdr3_length: 14
v_call: TRBV9
clone_size: .
cdr3_nt: TGTGCCAGCAGCGTACGGGAAGCTCCCGGGGAGCTGTTTTTT
cdr3_aa: CASSVREAPGELFF

j_call: TRBJ2-5
d_call: TRBD1
cdr3_length: 14
v_call: TRBV5-1
clone_size: .
cdr3_nt: TGCGCCAGCAGCTACAGGGGATACGAAGAGACCCAGTACTTC
cdr3_aa: CASSYRGYEETQYF